These 29 T cell receptor beta chains originate from one sample sequenced in a study of blood T cell repertoires in COVID-19. Method: immunoSEQ multiplex PCR; TCRdb's copy keeps in-frame clones and lacks some. The data contain approximately 440,000 clones, 75% to 90% of them singletons. The sample was PBMCs or T cells enriched from blood (not recorded which). Receptors were obtained from a woman younger than 35 who had recovered from COVID-19.

The sample holds one count of this clone. This sequence joins TRBV9 and TRBJ2-1; D possibly corresponds to TRBD2 (5 bases). This CDR3 is 13 amino acids long. Germline V gene sequence: CDR1 SGDLS, CDR2 YYNGEE. V was pared by 4 bases and J by 7 bases, with 12 bases between. The CDR3 DNA is TGTGCCAGCAGCCCTGTAACGGGAAATGAGCAGTTCTTC. Encoded protein: CASSPVTGNEQFF.

This clone was detected a few times. As DNA, the CDR3 is TGTGCCAGCAGCCACGGCGGCGGGGCCCCTCAGCCCCAGCATTTT. Residues: CASSHGGGAPQPQHF. The gene calls are TRBV7-9 and TRBJ1-5; D is possibly TRBD1 (5 bases). CDR3 length equals 15 residues. Trimming cost V 5 bases and J 6 bases, with 17 bases left between them. Per the germline V gene, CDR1 is SEHNR and CDR2 is FQNEAQ (reference sequence). Full variable domain (outside the CDR3, taken from reference TRBV7-9 and TRBJ1-5): DTGVSQNPRHKITKRGQNVTFRCDPISEHNRLYWYRQTLGQGPEFLTYFQNEAQLEKSRLLSDRFSAERPKGSFSTLEIQRTEQGDSAMYLCASSHGGGAPQPQHFGDGTRLSIL.

The CDR3 DNA reads TGCAGCGTTGTGGGTCGGCAGGGCACAGATACGCAGTATTTT. It specifies CSVVGRQGTDTQYF. The rearrangement uses TRBV29-1 and TRBJ2-3; D gene ambiguous. Germline CDR1 is SQVTM and CDR2 is ANQGSEA. Trimming pared 4 bases from V and 1 base from J, leaving 12 bases between. This CDR3 has 14 amino acids.

The CDR3 DNA reads TGTGCCAGCAGCTTAGGGGACAGCCTCCGGGAAAAACTGTTTTTT. Translating gives CASSLGDSLREKLFF. The genes are TRBV7-2 and TRBJ1-4, with 7 bases identical to TRBD1. V dropped 1 base and J dropped 8; count of bases not matched to a gene: 7. The CDR3 contains 15 residues. Germline V gives CDR1 SGHTA, CDR2 FQGNSA.

In the case of this clone: Other DNA sequences in the same sample also yield this CDR3. The chain recombines TRBV7-6 with TRBJ2-7; D is unresolved. V was trimmed by 1 base and J by 5 bases, leaving 9 bases between them. The length of the CDR3 is 13 residues. Per germline, CDR1 SGHVS and CDR2 FNYEAQ. CDR3 in DNA: TGTGCCAGCAGCTTAGTCCCGGTGGACGAGCAGTACTTC. This translates into CASSLVPVDEQYF. Variable domain in full (rest from reference TRBV7-6 and TRBJ2-7): GAGVSQSPRYKVTKRGQDVALRCDPISGHVSLYWYRQALGQGPEFLTYFNYEAQQDKSGLPNDRFSAERPEGSISTLTIQRTEQRDSAMYRCASSLVPVDEQYFGPGTRLTVT.

The chain joins TRBV5-8 to TRBJ1-2; the match to TRBD1 covers 7 bases. The CDR3 runs 17 residues. In germline, CDR1 is SGHTS, CDR2 YDEGEE. V shed 0 bases, J shed 6 bases, and the junction held 14 bases outside the gene matches. CDR3 bases: TGTGCCAGCAGCTTGGACAGGGGACTTTTCGGCGACGATGGCTACACCTTC. It specifies CASSLDRGLFGDDGYTF.

V gene TRBV29-1 combines with J gene TRBJ1-5; D call uncertain. The germline V and J ends were trimmed by 4 bases and 6 bases, with 10 bases remaining between them. This CDR3 region has 12 residues. Germline V gene lookup returns CDR1 SQVTM and CDR2 ANQGSEA. CDR3 sequence: CSVGEGSQPQHF. The CDR3 region has the DNA TGCAGCGTTGGTGAGGGAAGTCAGCCCCAGCATTTT.

This rearrangement joins TRBV6-6 to TRBJ2-7; the D gene is possibly TRBD1 (6 bases). This CDR3 spans 13 amino acids. V lost 6 bases, J lost 5 bases, and 14 bases lay in between. From germline, CDR1 is MNHNY and CDR2 SVGAGI (reference sequence). The DNA of the CDR3 is TGTGCCAGCAGCCCGACAGGCACCAACGAGCAGTACTTC. As protein: CASSPTGTNEQYF.

The gene calls are TRBV20-1 and TRBJ2-2; the match to TRBD2 covers 8 bases. CDR1 and CDR2 (germline): DFQATT, SNEGSKA (reference sequence). The junction had 7 bases not matched to a gene; V was cut back by 3 bases and J by 7 bases. The CDR3 spans 14 residues. The CDR3 region is CSASYGGAGGELFF. CDR3 DNA: TGCAGTGCTAGTTACGGGGGGGCCGGCGGGGAGCTGTTTTTT.

This chain connects TRBV6-1 to TRBJ2-7, with 8 bases aligning to TRBD1. V gave up 3 bases and J gave up 7 bases; unmatched junction bases: 5. This CDR3 contains 13 residues. Germline loops: CDR1 MNHNS, CDR2 SASEGT. CDR3 amino acids: CASSEGRGREQYF. CDR3 DNA: TGTGCCAGCAGTGAGGGCAGGGGGCGAGAGCAGTACTTC.

DNA for the CDR3: TGTGCCAGCAGCTCGGGACAGGTGCACGACGGCTACACCTTC. It codes for CASSSGQVHDGYTF. V is TRBV6-5 and J is TRBJ1-2, with 8 bases lining up with TRBD1. Germline lookup yields CDR1 MNHEY and CDR2 SVGAGI. CDR3 length: 14 residues. J gave up 8 bases and V 6 bases, and 11 bases lay outside the gene matches.

This chain joins TRBV5-1 and TRBJ2-2, with D possibly TRBD1 on 5 matching bases. Trimming shortened V by 3 bases and J by 2 bases, and 8 bases separated the two germline ends. This CDR3 spans 14 amino acids. Germline CDR1 is SGHRS and CDR2 is YFSETQ. The CDR3 here is CASSSTVNTGELFF. In DNA form, the CDR3 reads TGCGCCAGCAGCTCGACAGTTAACACCGGGGAGCTGTTTTTT.

V usage is TRBV19 and J usage is TRBJ2-1; D gene uncertain. Germline lookup yields CDR1 LNHDA and CDR2 SQIVND (reference sequence). The CDR3 is 16 residues long. Trimming took 0 bases from V and 7 from J, leaving 16 bases between them. The CDR3 loop is CASSIEGRPLMNEQFF. CDR3 DNA sequence: TGTGCCAGTAGTATAGAAGGCAGGCCCCTCATGAATGAGCAGTTCTTC.

The rearrangement uses TRBV25-1 and TRBJ1-6; 10 bases agree with TRBD1. Germline V gene data show CDR1 as MGHDK and CDR2 as SYGVNS. The CDR3 is made up of 15 amino acids. V was pared by 4 bases and J by 9 bases, with 6 bases of the junction left unmatched. Here the CDR3 DNA reads TGTGCCAGCAGTGCAGGAGGACAGGGGGTTTCACCCCTCCACTTT. This translates into CASSAGGQGVSPLHF. Variable domain in full (rest from reference TRBV25-1 and TRBJ1-6): EADIYQTPRYLVIGTGKKITLECSQTMGHDKMYWYQQDPGMELHLIHYSYGVNSTEKGDLSSESTVSRIRTEHFPLTLESARPSHTSQYLCASSAGGQGVSPLHFGNGTRLTVT.

The J gene is TRBJ1-2, the V gene TRBV3-1 (or the pseudogene TRBV3-2); weak D call: TRBD1 (5 bases). The CDR3 runs to 13 residues. Between the trimmed V and J ends, which lost 4 bases and 7 bases, there was a span of 13 bases. Germline CDR1 and CDR2: LGHDT and YNNKEL (reference sequence). CDR3 sequence reads: CASSLGGWAGYTF. DNA for the CDR3: TGTGCCAGCAGCCTCGGGGGATGGGCTGGCTACACCTTC.

The chain carries TRBV6-5 and TRBJ2-7; 9 nucleotides agree with TRBD1. The CDR3 contains 14 residues. Germline trimming cut 5 bases from V and 6 bases from J; bases unmatched to any gene: 8. Germline V gene sequence: CDR1 MNHEY, CDR2 SVGAGI. Here the CDR3 reads CASSTWDRAGEQYF. CDR3 DNA: TGTGCCAGCAGTACTTGGGACAGGGCAGGCGAGCAGTACTTC.

The CDR3 DNA is TGTGCCAGCAGCCCCGTCGGAGGAGCTAGCGGGGGAACCGGGGAGCTGTTTTTT. Translating gives CASSPVGGASGGTGELFF. The V gene is TRBV7-9, the J gene TRBJ2-2; 10 bases agree with TRBD2. This CDR3 has 18 amino acids. From germline, CDR1 is SEHNR and CDR2 FQNEAQ (reference sequence). Trimming removed 5 bases from V and 5 bases from J; junction bases left unmatched: 14.

J is TRBJ1-6 and V is TRBV27; TRBD1 matches at 9 bases. Germline CDR1 and CDR2: MNHEY and SMNVEV (reference sequence). With 5 bases clipped from V and 10 bases from J, the junction kept 6 bases outside the gene matches. The CDR3 consists of 14 residues. The chain's CDR3 is CASSPGTGISPLHF. For the CDR3, the DNA is TGTGCCAGCAGTCCCGGGACAGGGATATCACCCCTCCACTTT.

The V gene is TRBV24-1, the J gene TRBJ2-3; 8 nucleotides line up with TRBD2. The junction had 6 bases not matched to a gene; V was cut back by 4 bases and J by 4 bases. This CDR3 comprises 15 residues. The germline CDR1 and CDR2 sequences are KGHDR and SFDVKD. In DNA form, the CDR3 reads TGTGCCACCAGTGACGCGGGGGGCAGGGCAGATACGCAGTATTTT. It codes for CATSDAGGRADTQYF.

This sequence joins TRBV2 and TRBJ2-7; 8 bases fit TRBD1. The CDR3 runs to 13 residues. Germline values: CDR1 SNHLY, CDR2 FYNNEI. V trimming: 7 bases; J trimming: 3 bases; junction bases outside the gene matches: 5. CDR3 loop: CASTADRDYEQYF. For the CDR3, the DNA is TGTGCCAGCACTGCGGACAGGGACTACGAGCAGTACTTC.

This chain's CDR3 is CSAAGVYEQYF. The CDR3 DNA reads as TGCAGTGCAGCAGGGGTCTACGAGCAGTACTTC. The genes are TRBV20-1 and TRBJ2-7; weak D call: TRBD1 (6 bases). In germline, CDR1 is DFQATT, CDR2 SNEGSKA (reference sequence). Trimming removed 6 bases from V and 3 bases from J, with 9 bases in between. This CDR3 region has 11 residues.

The gene calls are TRBV7-9 and TRBJ1-1; D unclear. The germline gives CDR1 SEHNR, CDR2 FQNEAQ (reference sequence). This CDR3 comprises 17 residues. V gave up 7 bases and J gave up 5 bases, with 26 bases separating them. The CDR3 here is CASTTRTPDGQRTEAFF. CDR3 bases: TGTGCCAGCACCACGAGAACGCCGGACGGCCAGCGGACTGAAGCTTTCTTT.

The chain employs TRBV5-1 and TRBJ1-2, with TRBD1 identical over 7 bases. V lost 0 bases and J lost 7; bases outside the gene matches: 6. Germline V gene data show CDR1 as SGHRS and CDR2 as YFSETQ. There are 14 residues in the CDR3. The CDR3 DNA reads as TGCGCCAGCAGCTTGGCCCCGTCAGGGGGTGGCTACACCTTC. It yields the protein CASSLAPSGGGYTF.

This clone was observed a few times. The chain employs TRBV9 and TRBJ1-2, with a tentative D call TRBD1 (6 bases). The germline gives CDR1 SGDLS, CDR2 YYNGEE. V was trimmed by 9 bases and J by 2 bases, leaving 14 bases between them. The CDR3 runs 13 residues. CDR3 protein: CATTRGANYGYTF. Written as DNA, the CDR3 is TGTGCCACGACCCGGGGGGCCAACTATGGCTACACCTTC.

The rearrangement uses TRBV18 and TRBJ1-1; D remains unclear. The CDR3 consists of 14 residues. Germline CDR1 KGHSH, CDR2 LQKENI. Trimming took off 1 base at V and 1 base at J, with 7 bases between the two ends. This CDR3 is CASSPQEENTEAFF. In DNA, the CDR3 is TGTGCCAGCTCACCACAAGAGGAGAACACTGAAGCTTTCTTT.

The chain has TRBV6-1 and TRBJ1-2; D unresolved. CDR3 length: 15 residues. The germline V and J ends were trimmed by 1 base and 4 bases, with 13 bases remaining between them. CDR1 is MNHNS and CDR2 is SASEGT in the germline V gene. DNA for the CDR3: TGTGCCAGCAGTGAAGGAATTCAGTCCTTCTATGGCTACACCTTC. Protein product: CASSEGIQSFYGYTF.

This rearrangement joins TRBV6-5 to TRBJ1-1; no clear D. Trimming took 2 bases from V and 1 from J, leaving 14 bases between them. Germline V gene sequence: CDR1 MNHEY, CDR2 SVGAGI. CDR3 size: 16 residues. This CDR3 reads CASSYVGGHRNTEAFF. DNA of the CDR3: TGTGCCAGCAGTTACGTCGGAGGCCACCGGAACACTGAAGCTTTCTTT.

This chain links TRBV15 with TRBJ1-6; D call uncertain. V was trimmed by 8 bases and J by 1 base, leaving 6 bases between them. The germline V gene encodes CDR1 LNHNV and CDR2 YYDKDF (reference sequence). This CDR3 comprises 13 residues. CDR3 nucleotide sequence: TGTGCCACCCGGGGTTCCTATAATTCACCCCTCCACTTT. It encodes CATRGSYNSPLHF.

The chain combines TRBV6-6 with TRBJ2-3; 9 bases agree with TRBD1. J was trimmed by 8 bases and V by 5 bases; bases with no gene match: 17. Germline V lookup: CDR1 MNHNY, CDR2 SVGAGI (reference sequence). This CDR3 region has 17 residues. Written as DNA, the CDR3 is TGTGCCAGCAGTCGTCCACTCCCCGGGACAGGGAAGATTACGCAGTATTTT. Protein: CASSRPLPGTGKITQYF.